This T cell receptor beta chain was recovered during a study of T-cell reconstitution after alpha-beta-depleted transplantation in children. This sample's TCRbeta library carried unique molecular identifier barcodes. TCRdb re-analysed the PCR reads in MiXCR, keeping a single row per CDR3 protein. This sample has around 250,000 distinct CDR3 sequences, with about 26% found just once. Points from the study as a whole: Surviving recipient T cells and thymic progenitors produced the high day-60 TCRbeta diversity seen in some patients. As was reported, about two months after transplant, alpha-beta T cells came from several hundred expanded graft clones.

A word on this clonotype: Its target is not known.

V lost 0 bases and J lost 4, with 8 bases in between. CDR1 and CDR2 (germline): SGHRS, YFSETQ. The CDR3 spans 14 residues. The sequence derives from a girl under 10 years old with Fanconi anemia, due to receive a stem cell transplant. This rearrangement joins TRBV5-1 to TRBJ2-1; D remains ambiguous. The specimen comprised PBMCs, sampled before TCRalphabeta/CD19-depleted stem cell transplant. The CDR3 DNA reads TGCGCCAGCAGCTTGGGGTATCGGTACAATGAGCAGTTCTTC. Its protein product is CASSLGYRYNEQFF.